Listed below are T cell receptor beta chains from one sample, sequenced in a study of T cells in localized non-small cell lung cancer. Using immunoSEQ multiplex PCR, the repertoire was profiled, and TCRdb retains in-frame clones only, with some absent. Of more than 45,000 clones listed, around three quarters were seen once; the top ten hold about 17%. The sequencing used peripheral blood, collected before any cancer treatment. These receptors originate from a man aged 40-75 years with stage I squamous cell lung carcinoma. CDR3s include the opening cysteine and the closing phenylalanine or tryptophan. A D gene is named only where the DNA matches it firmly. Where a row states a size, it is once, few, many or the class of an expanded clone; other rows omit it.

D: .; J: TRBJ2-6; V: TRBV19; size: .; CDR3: CATRSSGANVLTF; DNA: TGTGCCACACGATCCTCTGGGGCCAACGTCCTGACTTTC
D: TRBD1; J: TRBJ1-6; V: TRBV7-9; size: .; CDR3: CASSPGTGIWSPLHF; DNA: TGTGCCAGCAGCCCCGGGACAGGCATTTGGTCACCCCTCCACTTT
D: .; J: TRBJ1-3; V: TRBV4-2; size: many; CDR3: CASSQSRGGSGNTIYF; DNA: TGTGCCAGCAGCCAGTCTCGGGGGGGGTCTGGAAACACCATATATTTT
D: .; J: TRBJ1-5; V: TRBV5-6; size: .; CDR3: CASSLVGGDSNQPQHF; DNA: TGTGCCAGCAGCTTGGTGGGGGGCGATAGCAATCAGCCCCAGCATTTT
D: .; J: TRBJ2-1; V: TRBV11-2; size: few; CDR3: CASSPRGSSYNEQFF; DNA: TGTGCCAGCAGCCCGAGGGGGAGCTCCTACAATGAGCAGTTCTTC
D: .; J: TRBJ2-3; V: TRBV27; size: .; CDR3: CASSSPRGLYRGPDTQYF; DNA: TGTGCCAGCAGTTCACCTCGGGGTCTATACCGTGGACCAGATACGCAGTATTTT
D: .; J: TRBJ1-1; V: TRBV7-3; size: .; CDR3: CASSVRLNTEAFF; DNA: TGTGCCAGCAGCGTCAGATTGAACACTGAAGCTTTCTTT
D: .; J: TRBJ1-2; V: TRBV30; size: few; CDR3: CAWRAGSHNYGYTF; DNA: TGTGCCTGGAGAGCGGGCAGTCATAACTATGGCTACACCTTC
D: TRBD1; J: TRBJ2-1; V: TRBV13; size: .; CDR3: CASSPRTGTVFF; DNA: TGTGCCAGCAGCCCTCGGACAGGGACTGTGTTCTTC
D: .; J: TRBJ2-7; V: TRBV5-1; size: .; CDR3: CASSSGLDEQYF; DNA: TGCGCCAGCAGCTCTGGCCTCGACGAGCAGTACTTC
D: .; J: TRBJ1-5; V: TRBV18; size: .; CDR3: CASSPAARGNQPQHF; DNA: TGTGCCAGCTCACCGGCGGCTAGGGGAAATCAGCCCCAGCATTTT
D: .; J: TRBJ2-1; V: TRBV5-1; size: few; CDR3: CASSSLNEQFF; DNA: TGCGCCAGCAGCTCACTAAATGAGCAGTTCTTC
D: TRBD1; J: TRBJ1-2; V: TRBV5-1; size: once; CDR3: CASSSTGTGGLSGYGYTF; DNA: TGCGCCAGCAGCAGTACCGGGACAGGCGGATTATCGGGCTATGGCTACACCTTC
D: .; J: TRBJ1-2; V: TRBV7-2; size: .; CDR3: CASSLAAGGRVDGYTF; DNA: TGTGCCAGCAGCTTAGCTGCCGGGGGGCGGGTGGATGGCTACACCTTC
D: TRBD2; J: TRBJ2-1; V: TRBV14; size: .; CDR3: CASSSGTVLAGGEFF; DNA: TGTGCCAGCAGCTCCGGGACAGTACTAGCGGGGGGGGAGTTCTTC
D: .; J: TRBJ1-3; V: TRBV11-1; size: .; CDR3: CASSSITGRNTIYF; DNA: TGTGCCAGCAGCTCGATCACAGGGCGAAACACCATATATTTT
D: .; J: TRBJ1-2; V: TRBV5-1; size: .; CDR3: CASSLDRFIYGYTF; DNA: TGCGCCAGCAGCTTGGACAGGTTCATCTATGGCTACACCTTC
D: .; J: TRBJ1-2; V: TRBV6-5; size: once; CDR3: CASTELRQVRGGYTF; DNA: TGTGCCAGCACCGAACTTAGACAGGTCCGGGGTGGCTACACCTTC
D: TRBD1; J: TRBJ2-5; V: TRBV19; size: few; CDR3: CASSIGTGGRGETQYF; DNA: TGTGCCAGTAGTATTGGGACAGGGGGCAGAGGGGAGACCCAGTACTTC
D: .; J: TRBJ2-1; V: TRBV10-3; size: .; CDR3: CAISLLKEQFF; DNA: TGTGCCATCAGCCTGCTTAAGGAGCAGTTCTTC
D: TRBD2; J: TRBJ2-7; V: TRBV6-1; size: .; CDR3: CASSELAGGIYEQYF; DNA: TGTGCCAGCAGTGAACTAGCGGGGGGCATCTACGAGCAGTACTTC
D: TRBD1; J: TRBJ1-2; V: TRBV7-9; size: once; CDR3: CASSLEGAGGTYGYTF; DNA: TGTGCCAGCAGCTTGGAGGGGGCAGGGGGAACCTATGGCTACACCTTC
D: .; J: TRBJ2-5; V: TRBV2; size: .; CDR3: CAARGPMETQYF; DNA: TGTGCAGCACGAGGACCCATGGAGACCCAGTACTTC
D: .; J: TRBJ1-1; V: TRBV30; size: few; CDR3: CAWSVSGYLQEAFF; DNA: TGTGCCTGGAGTGTGTCGGGGTACCTACAAGAAGCTTTCTTT
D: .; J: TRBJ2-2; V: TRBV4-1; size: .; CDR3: CASSPGTGFVPGELFF; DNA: TGCGCCAGCAGCCCCGGCACAGGGTTCGTCCCCGGGGAGCTGTTTTTT
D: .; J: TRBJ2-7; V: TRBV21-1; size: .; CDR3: CASSPKQGRRNYEQYF; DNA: TGTGCCAGCAGCCCCAAGCAAGGGCGAAGGAACTACGAGCAGTACTTC
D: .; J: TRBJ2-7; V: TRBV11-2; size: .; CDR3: CASSLHLDEQYF; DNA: TGTGCCAGCAGCTTACATCTTGACGAGCAGTACTTC
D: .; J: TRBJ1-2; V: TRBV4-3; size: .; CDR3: CASSQGMSGYTF; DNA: TGCGCCAGCAGCCAAGGAATGAGCGGCTACACCTTC
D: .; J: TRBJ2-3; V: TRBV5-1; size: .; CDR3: CASSSSSTDTQYF; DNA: TGCGCCAGCAGCTCATCCTCCACAGATACGCAGTATTTT
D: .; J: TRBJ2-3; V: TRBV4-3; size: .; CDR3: CASSQQQGTDTQYF; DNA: TGCGCCAGCAGCCAACAACAGGGCACAGATACGCAGTATTTT
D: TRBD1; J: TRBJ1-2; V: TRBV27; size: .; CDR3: CASSFWGTDGYGYTF; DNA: TGTGCCAGCAGTTTCTGGGGGACAGACGGGTATGGCTACACCTTC
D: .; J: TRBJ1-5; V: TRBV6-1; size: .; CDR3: CASSVVDGENQPQHF; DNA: TGTGCCAGCAGTGTCGTCGACGGGGAGAATCAGCCCCAGCATTTT
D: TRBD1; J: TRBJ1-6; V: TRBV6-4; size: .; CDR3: CASSLRGRNSPLHF; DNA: TGTGCCAGCAGCCTAAGGGGGCGCAATTCACCCCTCCACTTT
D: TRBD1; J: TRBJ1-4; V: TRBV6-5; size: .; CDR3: CASSYSFRRGGEKLFF; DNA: TGTGCCAGCAGTTACTCTTTTCGCAGGGGGGGGGAAAAACTGTTTTTT
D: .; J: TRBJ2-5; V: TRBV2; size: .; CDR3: CASTYQETQYF; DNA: TGTGCCAGCACCTACCAAGAGACCCAGTACTTC
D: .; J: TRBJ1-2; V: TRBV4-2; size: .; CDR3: CASSQEQGSNYGYTF; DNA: TGTGCCAGCAGCCAAGAACAGGGTAGTAACTATGGCTACACCTTC
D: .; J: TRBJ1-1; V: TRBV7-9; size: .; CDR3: CASSLGPGANLEAFF; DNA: TGTGCCAGCAGCTTAGGCCCAGGGGCGAACCTAGAAGCTTTCTTT